Sequencing of this TCR beta chain was carried out in a study of blood T cell repertoires in COVID-19. Overall study context: Material from acute and convalescent COVID-19 was sourced from the United States, Italy and Spain.

Trimming at V came to 2 bases and at J to 3 bases, leaving 10 bases not matched to a gene. The CDR3 has 16 amino acids. Germline V gives CDR1 KGHSH, CDR2 LQKENI. Enrollment of patients from Seattle took place during active infection, with longitudinal follow-up. Methods used by the authors: Amplification with reference gene primers provided the estimates of nucleated cell counts. The table came from immunoSEQ multiplex PCR; TCRdb's copy has only in-frame clones and leaves some out. The V and J calls and the clone size are those of that table, but D and trimming were determined from the DNA. This sample has about 250,000 clones, with about nine tenths found just once.

The sequencing sample was made of peripheral blood. V usage is TRBV18 and J usage is TRBJ2-7; 7 nucleotides agree with TRBD2. The sequence was obtained from a man aged 25 to 40 with COVID-19, enrolled during active disease. The CDR3 coding sequence is TGTGCCAGCTCACCAAGTGTTTCGTGGGGGGGCTACGAGCAGTACTTC. Translation: CASSPSVSWGGYEQYF.